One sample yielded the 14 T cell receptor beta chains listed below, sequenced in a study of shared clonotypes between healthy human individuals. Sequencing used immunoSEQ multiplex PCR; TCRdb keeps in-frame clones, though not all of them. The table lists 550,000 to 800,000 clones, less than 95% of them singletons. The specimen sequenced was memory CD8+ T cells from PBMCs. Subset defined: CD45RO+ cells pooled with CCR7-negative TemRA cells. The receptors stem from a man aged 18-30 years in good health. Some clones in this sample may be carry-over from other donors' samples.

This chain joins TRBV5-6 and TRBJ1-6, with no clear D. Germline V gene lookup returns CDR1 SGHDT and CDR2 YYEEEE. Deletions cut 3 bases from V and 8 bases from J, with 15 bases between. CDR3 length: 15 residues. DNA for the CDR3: TGTGCCAGCAGCTCGGTGGTGAGTGGGTATTCACCCCTCCACTTT. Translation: CASSSVVSGYSPLHF.

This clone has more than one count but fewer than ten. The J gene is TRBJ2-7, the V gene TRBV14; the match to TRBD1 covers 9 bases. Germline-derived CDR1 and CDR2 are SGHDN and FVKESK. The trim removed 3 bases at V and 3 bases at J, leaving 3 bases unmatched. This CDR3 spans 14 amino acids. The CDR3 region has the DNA TGTGCCAGCAGCCAGCCGGGACAGGGCTACGAGCAGTACTTC. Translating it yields CASSQPGQGYEQYF.

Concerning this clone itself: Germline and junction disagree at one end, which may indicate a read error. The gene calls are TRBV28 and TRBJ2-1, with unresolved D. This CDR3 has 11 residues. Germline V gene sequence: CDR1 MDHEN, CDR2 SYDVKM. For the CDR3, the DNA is TGCGCCTCGGCAGACTACAATGAGCAGTTCTTC. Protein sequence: CASADYNEQFF.

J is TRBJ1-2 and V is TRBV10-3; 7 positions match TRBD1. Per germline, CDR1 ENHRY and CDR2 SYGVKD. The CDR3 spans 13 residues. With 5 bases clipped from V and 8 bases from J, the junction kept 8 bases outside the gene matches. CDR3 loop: CAISRNQGDGYTF. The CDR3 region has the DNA TGTGCCATCAGTCGAAACCAGGGGGACGGCTACACCTTC.

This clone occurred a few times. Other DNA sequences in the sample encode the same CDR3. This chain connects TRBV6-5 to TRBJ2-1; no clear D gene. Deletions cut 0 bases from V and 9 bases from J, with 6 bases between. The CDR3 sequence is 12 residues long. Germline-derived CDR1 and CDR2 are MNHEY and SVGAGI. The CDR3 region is CASSYSGTEQFF. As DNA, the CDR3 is TGTGCCAGCAGTTACTCCGGAACTGAGCAGTTCTTC.

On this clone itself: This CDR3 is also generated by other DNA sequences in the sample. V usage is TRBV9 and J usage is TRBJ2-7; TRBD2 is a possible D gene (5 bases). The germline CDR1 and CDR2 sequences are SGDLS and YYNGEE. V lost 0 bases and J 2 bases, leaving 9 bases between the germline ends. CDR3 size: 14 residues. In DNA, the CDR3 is TGTGCCAGCAGCGTAGGAGGGTTAGCCTACGAGCAGTACTTC. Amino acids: CASSVGGLAYEQYF.

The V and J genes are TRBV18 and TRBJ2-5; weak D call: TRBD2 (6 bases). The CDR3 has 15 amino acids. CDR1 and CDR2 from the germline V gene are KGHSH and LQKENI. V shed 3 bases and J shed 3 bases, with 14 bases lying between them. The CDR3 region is CASSPVGGLEETQYF. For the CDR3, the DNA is TGTGCCAGCTCACCTGTCGGGGGATTGGAAGAGACCCAGTACTTC.

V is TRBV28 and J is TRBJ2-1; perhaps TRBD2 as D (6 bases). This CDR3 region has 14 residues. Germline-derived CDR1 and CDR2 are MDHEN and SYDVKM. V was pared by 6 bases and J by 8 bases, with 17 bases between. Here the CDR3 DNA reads TGTGCCAGCAGCCCCCACCTAGGAGGGGATGAGCAGTTCTTC. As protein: CASSPHLGGDEQFF.

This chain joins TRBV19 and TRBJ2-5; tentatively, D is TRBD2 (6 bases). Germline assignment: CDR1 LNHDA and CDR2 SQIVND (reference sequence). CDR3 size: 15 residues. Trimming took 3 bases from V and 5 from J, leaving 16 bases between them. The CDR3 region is CASSISLQAGETQYF. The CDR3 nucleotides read TGTGCCAGTAGTATCTCACTCCAGGCGGGGGAGACCCAGTACTTC.

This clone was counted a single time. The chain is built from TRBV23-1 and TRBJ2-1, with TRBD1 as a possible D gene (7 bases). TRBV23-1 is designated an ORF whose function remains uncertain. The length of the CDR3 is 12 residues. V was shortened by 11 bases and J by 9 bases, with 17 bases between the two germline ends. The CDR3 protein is CASYQGGREQFF. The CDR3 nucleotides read TGCGCCTCCTACCAGGGGGGTCGTGAGCAGTTCTTC.

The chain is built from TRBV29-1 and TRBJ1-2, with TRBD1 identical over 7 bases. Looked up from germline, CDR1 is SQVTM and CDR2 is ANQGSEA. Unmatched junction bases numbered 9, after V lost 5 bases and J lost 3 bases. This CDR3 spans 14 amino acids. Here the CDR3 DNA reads TGCAGCGTTTGGGCAGGGGGAAAAGACTATGGCTACACCTTC. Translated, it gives CSVWAGGKDYGYTF.

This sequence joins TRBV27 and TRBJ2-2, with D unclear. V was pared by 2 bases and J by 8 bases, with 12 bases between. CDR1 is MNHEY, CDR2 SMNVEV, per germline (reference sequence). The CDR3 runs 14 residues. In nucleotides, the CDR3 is TGTGCCAGCAGTTTAGTCCCAACGACGGGGGAGCTGTTTTTT. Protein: CASSLVPTTGELFF.

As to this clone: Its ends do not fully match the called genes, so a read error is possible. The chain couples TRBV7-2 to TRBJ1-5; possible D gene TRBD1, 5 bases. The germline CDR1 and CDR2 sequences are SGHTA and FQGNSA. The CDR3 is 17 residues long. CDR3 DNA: TGTGCCGGCAGCTTAGGACCGATTCAGGGCCCCTCCGTGCCCCAGCATTTT. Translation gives CAGSLGPIQGPSVPQHF.

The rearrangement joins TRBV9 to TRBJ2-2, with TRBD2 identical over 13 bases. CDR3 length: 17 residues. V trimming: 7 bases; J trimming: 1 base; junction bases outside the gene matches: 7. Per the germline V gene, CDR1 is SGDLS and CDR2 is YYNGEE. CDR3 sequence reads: CASGGLAGALNTGELFF. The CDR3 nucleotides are TGTGCCAGCGGAGGACTAGCGGGAGCCCTGAACACCGGGGAGCTGTTTTTT.